The 19 T cell receptor beta chains given below trace back to one sample, sequenced in a study of T cell clonality in common variable immunodeficiency. Only in-frame clones appear in the TCRdb table, and some are missing; sequencing was by immunoSEQ multiplex PCR. This sample has some 45,000 clones, each found more than once. The specimen was peripheral blood mononuclear cells. Receptor source: a person aged 18 to 70 in good health.

This clone occurred many times. The DNA ends 3 residues before the CDR3 does, and the rest of the CDR3 is filled in from the germline J gene. V usage is TRBV6-4 and J usage is TRBJ2-1, with 8 positions matching TRBD1. The V segment lost 0 bases and the J segment 4 bases; nucleotides outside the gene matches: 11. The CDR3 extends over 18 amino acids. Germline lookup yields CDR1 MRHNA and CDR2 SNTAGT. The CDR3 here is CASSDSGQGRINYNEQFF. The sequenced part of the CDR3 DNA is TGTGCCAGCAGTGACTCCGGACAGGGTAGAATAAATTACAATGAG.

This clone was seen at least ten times. CDR3 bases read: TGTGCCTGGAGTGGTCAGGTCGGTCAGCCC. Translation gives CAWSGQVGQP. The whole CDR3 sequence reads CAWSGQVGQPQHF. This rearrangement joins TRBV30 to TRBJ1-5; D gene uncertain. The CDR3 end falls 3 residues outside the read, so it is completed with the germline J gene. V was clipped by 1 base and J by 6 bases, with 10 bases between them. CDR3 length: 13 residues. Germline assignment: CDR1 GTSNPN and CDR2 SVGIG (reference sequence).

In its sample, this clone was seen many times. CDR3 amino acids: CASSQTGTASDTQYF. CDR3 DNA, as far as it was read: TGCGCCAGCAGCCAAACCGGGACAGCGTCAGATACG. The chain is built from TRBV4-1 and TRBJ2-3, with 7 bases lining up with TRBD1. The read terminates 3 residues ahead of where the CDR3 ends, so the germline J gene completes it. V was clipped by 2 bases and J by 4 bases; unmatched bases: 6. Germline-derived CDR1 and CDR2 are MGHRA and YSYEKL. This CDR3 has 15 amino acids.

This clone was found many times. The sequenced fragment ends 3 residues before the CDR3 boundary, so the rest is inferred from the germline J gene. V and J are TRBV7-8 and TRBJ2-3; 7 nucleotides align to TRBD2. The CDR3 consists of 16 residues. The V segment lost 6 bases and the J segment 2 bases; nucleotides outside the gene matches: 11. Germline loops: CDR1 SGHVS, CDR2 FQNEAQ. CDR3 DNA (partial): TGTGCCAGCAGAGGAGGGTCGGGGGGTTACACAGATACG. Its protein product is CASRGGSGGYTDT. The whole CDR3 protein reads CASRGGSGGYTDTQYF.

This clone showed up many times. Sequencing ends 3 residues short of the CDR3 end; the germline J gene provides the rest. The chain is built from TRBV5-1 and TRBJ1-2; TRBD1 matches 7 bases. The length of the CDR3 is 14 residues. The germline V gene has CDR1 SGHRS and CDR2 YFSETQ. J lost 2 bases, V lost 4 bases, and 5 bases had no gene match. CDR3: CASSTGVGNYGYTF. The DNA read from the CDR3 is TGCGCCAGCAGCACAGGGGTTGGAAACTATGGC.

This clone was seen many times. The read ends 3 residues shy of where the CDR3 ends; the end is completed using the germline J gene. The gene calls are TRBV7-2 and TRBJ2-1, with a weak D call TRBD1 (6 bases). The CDR3 runs 14 residues. Germline V lookup: CDR1 SGHTA, CDR2 FQGNSA. Trimming cost V 5 bases and J 4 bases, with 12 bases left between them. CDR3 sequence reads: CASSPGTLYNEQFF. CDR3 DNA, as far as it was read: TGTGCCAGCAGCCCCGGGACACTTTACAATGAG. Looking up the rest from reference TRBV7-2 and TRBJ2-1 gives the full variable domain: GAGVSQSPSNKVTEKGKDVELRCDPISGHTALYWYRQSLGQGLEFLIYFQGNSAPDKSGLPSDRFSAERTGGSVSTLTIQRTQQEDSAVYLCASSPGTLYNEQFFGPGTRLTVL.

This clone has a count of ten or more. The CDR3 end is not reached by the read, which stops 3 residues before it; the germline J gene fills it in. The chain couples TRBV12-3 or TRBV12-4 to TRBJ2-2; D may match TRBD1 or TRBD2 (7 bases each). V was clipped by 5 bases and J by 6 bases, with 16 bases between them. The CDR3 length is 15 residues. The covered CDR3 bases are TGTGCCAGCAGTACACAGGGGAGGGGTGCCGGGGAG. It codes for CASSTQGRGAGE. The full-length CDR3 reads as CASSTQGRGAGELFF.

This clone was picked up many times. The CDR3 goes on 3 residues after the read ends, and that part is filled in from the germline J gene. V gene TRBV20-1 combines with J gene TRBJ2-5, with a possible D match to TRBD2 (6 bases). Between the trimmed V and J ends, which lost 1 base and 2 bases, there was a span of 14 bases. CDR3 length: 15 residues. Germline V CDR1 and CDR2: DFQATT, SNEGSKA (reference sequence). CDR3 bases read: TGCAGTGCTAGAGGTGGAGGGGCAGCTCAAGAGACC. Amino acids: CSARGGGAAQET. The entire CDR3 sequence reads CSARGGGAAQETQYF.

This clone has ten or more counts. The read ends 3 residues early relative to the CDR3; the germline J gene fills the gap. The chain combines TRBV9 with TRBJ1-1, with D possibly TRBD1 on 5 matching bases. CDR3 length: 15 residues. The V gene lost 0 bases and the J gene lost 4 bases, with 13 bases spanning the gap. Germline V gene data show CDR1 as SGDLS and CDR2 as YYNGEE. The CDR3 here is CASSVATRQSTEAFF. The sequenced CDR3 bases are TGTGCCAGCAGCGTAGCGACCCGACAGAGCACTGAA.

This clone was counted ten times or more. The DNA ends 3 residues before the CDR3 does, and the rest of the CDR3 is filled in from the germline J gene. The rearrangement links TRBV20-1 to TRBJ2-7; 10 bases align to TRBD2. V lost 0 bases and J lost 6; bases outside the gene matches: 2. Germline values: CDR1 DFQATT, CDR2 SNEGSKA (reference sequence). The CDR3 extends over 13 amino acids. CDR3 DNA (partial): TGCAGTGCTAGAGAAGCGGGGGGGCTCGAG. The encoded protein is CSAREAGGLE. The CDR3 reads in full as CSAREAGGLEQYF.

This clone was detected many times. The read ends 3 residues shy of where the CDR3 ends; the end is completed using the germline J gene. This chain links TRBV7-2 with TRBJ2-4; TRBD1 matches 9 bases. Germline V gene data show CDR1 as SGHTA and CDR2 as FQGNSA. The CDR3 runs to 14 residues. The ends lost 3 bases at V and 7 bases at J; junction bases unmatched: 4. The DNA read from the CDR3 is TGTGCCAGCAGCTTTGGACAGGGGAGGAACATT. It yields the protein CASSFGQGRNI. The entire CDR3 reads CASSFGQGRNIQYF.

There are many counts of this clone. The CDR3 reads CASSSLTSAWETQYF. CDR3 DNA (partial): TGTGCCAGCAGTTCCCTGACTAGCGCCTGGGAGACC. This sequence joins TRBV6-2 or TRBV6-3 and TRBJ2-5, with 8 bases aligning to TRBD2. With the read ending 3 residues before the CDR3 end, the germline J gene is used to fill in that end. J gave up 5 bases and V 4 bases, and 9 bases lay outside the gene matches. Germline assignment: CDR1 MNHEY and CDR2 SVGEGT. The CDR3 is 15 residues long.

This clone was found many times. The read ends 3 residues shy of where the CDR3 ends; the end is completed using the germline J gene. The V gene is TRBV18, the J gene TRBJ2-7, with D unresolved. Germline CDR1 reads KGHSH; CDR2 reads LQKENI. The ends were cut back, 2 bases at V and 6 bases at J, with 11 bases in the middle. The CDR3 is 13 residues long. This CDR3 reads CASSPSPRGEQYF. Incomplete CDR3 DNA: TGTGCCAGCTCACCATCCCCCAGAGGCGAG. The full variable domain, its missing parts supplied by reference TRBV18 and TRBJ2-7, is NAGVMQNPRHLVRRRGQEARLRCSPMKGHSHVYWYRQLPEEGLKFMVYLQKENIIDESGMPKERFSAEFPKEGPSILRIQQVVRGDSAAYFCASSPSPRGEQYFGPGTRLTVT.

Many counts were recorded for this clone. The read finishes 3 residues shy of the CDR3 end, and the germline J gene is used to complete it. The chain has TRBV18 and TRBJ1-5, with 7 bases lining up with TRBD1. The CDR3 is 14 amino acids. J was trimmed by 3 bases and V by 4 bases; bases with no gene match: 3. Germline assignment: CDR1 KGHSH and CDR2 LQKENI. The sequenced CDR3 bases are TGTGCCAGCTCACTCGGACAGGTCAATCAGCCC. It yields the protein CASSLGQVNQP. The complete CDR3 protein is CASSLGQVNQPQHF.

This clone was counted only a few times. The CDR3 end lies 3 residues beyond the end of the read and is filled in from the germline J gene. The V call is TRBV18, the J call TRBJ1-1; TRBD1 matches at 8 bases. Germline V gene sequence: CDR1 KGHSH, CDR2 LQKENI. The CDR3 totals 16 residues. The CDR3 region is CASSPQGTGIKETAFF. Partial CDR3 DNA: TGTGCCAGCTCACCCCAGGGGACAGGAATTAAAGAGACC.

This clone appeared many times. The read gets to within 3 residues of the CDR3 end, and the germline J gene fills in the rest. J is TRBJ2-5 and V is TRBV28, with D possibly matching TRBD1 (5 bases). V shed 5 bases and J shed 2 bases, with 9 bases lying between them. This CDR3 comprises 13 residues. CDR1 and CDR2 from the germline V gene are MDHEN and SYDVKM. This CDR3 is CASSQGEQETQYF. The sequenced CDR3 bases are TGTGCCAGCAGTCAAGGGGAACAAGAGACC.

This clone was observed at least ten times. The CDR3 is cut off 3 residues early in the read; its end comes from the germline J gene. The chain couples TRBV7-2 to TRBJ1-5; the D gene is possibly TRBD1 (6 bases). Trimming removed 4 bases from V and 5 bases from J, with 15 bases in between. There are 15 residues in the CDR3. Germline CDR1 reads SGHTA; CDR2 reads FQGNSA. The CDR3 bases that were read are TGTGCCAGCAGCTGGGGTGCAGGGGTAGATCAGCCC. Its translation: CASSWGAGVDQP. The CDR3 in full is CASSWGAGVDQPQHF.

This clone occurred many times. CDR3 DNA (partial): TGTGCCAGCAGCTTGGGACTAGCGGGATACAATGAG. As protein: CASSLGLAGYNE. The entire CDR3 reads CASSLGLAGYNEQFF. This sequence joins TRBV11-2 and TRBJ2-1; 13 bases align to TRBD2. From the germline J gene comes the end of the CDR3, since the read stops 3 residues before it. Unmatched junction bases numbered 0, after V lost 3 bases and J lost 4 bases. The CDR3 has 15 residues. Germline V gene data show CDR1 as SGHAT and CDR2 as FQNNGV.

In its sample, this clone was seen a few times. The CDR3 DNA, read in part, is TGTGCCAGCAGCCCCGTCATCGGGGCGGGGGGGCGGACG. It encodes CASSPVIGAGGRT. In full, the CDR3 reads CASSPVIGAGGRTQYF. V is TRBV7-6 and J is TRBJ2-3; 9 bases map to TRBD2. The read finishes 3 residues shy of the CDR3 end, and the germline J gene is used to complete it. Germline loops: CDR1 SGHVS, CDR2 FNYEAQ. The CDR3 extends over 16 amino acids.